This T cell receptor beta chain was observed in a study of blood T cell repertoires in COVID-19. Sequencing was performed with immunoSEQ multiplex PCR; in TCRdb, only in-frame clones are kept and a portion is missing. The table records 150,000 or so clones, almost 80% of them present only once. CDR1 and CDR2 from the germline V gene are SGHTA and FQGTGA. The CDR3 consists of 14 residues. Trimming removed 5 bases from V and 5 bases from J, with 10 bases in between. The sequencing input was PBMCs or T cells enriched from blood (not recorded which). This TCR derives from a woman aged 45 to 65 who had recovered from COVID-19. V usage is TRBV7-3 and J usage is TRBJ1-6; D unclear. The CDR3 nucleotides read TGTGCCAGCAGCACTGGACTGAATAATTCACCCCTCCACTTT. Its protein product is CASSTGLNNSPLHF.